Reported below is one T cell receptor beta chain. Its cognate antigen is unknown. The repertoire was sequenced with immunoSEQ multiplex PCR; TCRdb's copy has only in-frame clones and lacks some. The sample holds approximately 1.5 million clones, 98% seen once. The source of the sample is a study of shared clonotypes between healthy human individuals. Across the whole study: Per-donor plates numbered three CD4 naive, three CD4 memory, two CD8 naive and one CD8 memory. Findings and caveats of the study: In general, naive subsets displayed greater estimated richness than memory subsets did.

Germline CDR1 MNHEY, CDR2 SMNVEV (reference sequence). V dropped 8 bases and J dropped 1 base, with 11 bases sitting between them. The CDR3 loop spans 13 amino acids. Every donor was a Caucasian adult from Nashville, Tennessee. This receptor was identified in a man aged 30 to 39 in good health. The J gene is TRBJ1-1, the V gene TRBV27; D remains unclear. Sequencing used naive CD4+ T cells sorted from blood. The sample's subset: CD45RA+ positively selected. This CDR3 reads CASRRAPNTEAFF. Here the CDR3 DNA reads TGTGCCAGCCGTAGGGCGCCGAACACTGAAGCTTTCTTT.